This T cell receptor beta chain is from a study of cytotoxic CD8 clonotypes in ibrutinib-treated CLL (TCRdb year 2021). Regarding the complete study: The cohort was composed of about 10 relapsed/refractory and around 15 treatment-naive patients; IGHV unmutated status was identified in some 17 patients. Every remission and progressive disease sample was obtained while ibrutinib was still being received by the patients. Of the roughly 79 people in the trial, 25 to 30 had longitudinal samples available. The response samples were drawn at a median of roughly twelve months into treatment, with a range of about 6 to 36 months. Partial responses were observed in about 24 patients and complete responses in 2; after a median follow-up of around 68 months, remission was maintained in around 14 patients and progression was observed in approximately 12. On average, each sample yielded hundreds of thousands of productive templates and under 95,000 productive rearrangements. Cryopreserved peripheral blood mononuclear cells were obtained prior to treatment, at the time of response, and at either disease progression or sustained remission.

The paper as a whole reports these results and caveats: Public clonotypes were rare and either contracted or stayed stable during treatment, and the rise in clonality at ibrutinib response reflected the expansion of private clonotypes. Baseline clonality was found to be higher than that of age-matched healthy donors and was strongly correlated with circulating CD8+ T-cell counts. Clonality rose at ibrutinib response, remained stable during sustained remission, and dropped back toward baseline at progression. Sampling times were not matched between sustained-remission and progressing patients, and lymph node repertoires were not studied.

The goal of deep resolution MiSeq sequencing was a depth between 1 in 1 million and 1 in 200,000 T cells, and coverage averaged 10x per clonotype. The immunoSEQ hsTCRB Kit was used to generate TCR beta libraries. The study's own analysis went as follows. ImmunoSEQ Data Assistant and ImmunoSEQ Analyzer were used for data analysis, and V, D and J genes were assigned according to IMGT definitions. Clonality, which ranges from 0 to 1, was calculated as one minus the normalized Shannon entropy of productive rearrangement frequencies. Only overrepresented clonotypes making up at least 0.05% of each patient's repertoire were included in the public clonotype analysis. Repertoires from approximately 13 age-matched healthy donors in immuneACCESS were used as clonality controls. TCRdb retrieved this table from immuneACCESS and kept in-frame rearrangements only. Not all clones are present; in checked studies, unresolved V genes account for under half, and no reason is known for the remainder. Clonal size and the V and J genes are those of that table, whereas D and trimming came from the DNA. Across this sample there are over 120,000 clones, with around 76% seen only once. 4.5% to 6.5% of the sample lies in the top ten.

V is cut back by 3 bases and J by 7 bases, with 6 bases in the junction unmatched. CDR1 MNHEY and CDR2 SMNVEV were looked up in the germline V gene (reference sequence). The CDR3 measures 14 amino acids from cysteine to phenylalanine. The read is trimmed to its CDR3 DNA, 42 bases read in frame from base 1. In the case of this clone: Its specific antigen is unknown. There are no base qualities to consult, and no much larger clone falls within one base.

The label giving this sample's time point can be read as: roughly 23 months on ibrutinib. For TCR beta library preparation, approximately 2 micrograms of genomic DNA was extracted from cryopreserved PBMCs. Longitudinal blood samples from CLL patients receiving ibrutinib monotherapy were subjected to high-throughput TCR beta sequencing. Patients were enrolled in a phase 2 open-label single-center ibrutinib monotherapy trial. The V and J segments used are TRBV27 and TRBJ2-5, with 9 central nucleotides matching TRBD2. The receptor was isolated from a human donor with chronic lymphocytic leukemia. The source material was PBMCs, sampled after 24 months of ibrutinib treatment. The CDR3 corresponds to CASSLIPAGGTQYF. The sequenced DNA: TGTGCCAGCAGTTTGATCCCAGCGGGGGGGACCCAGTACTTC.